This paragraph reports one TCR beta chain. What it recognizes is unknown. The source of the sample is a study of blood T cells in healthy people across ages. General study points: The donors' CMV status was not determined, possibly confounding changes in expanded clonotypes.

V was shortened by 0 bases and J by 1 base, with 17 bases between the two germline ends. This CDR3 spans 17 amino acids. Germline CDR1 reads DFQATT; CDR2 reads SNEGSKA (reference sequence). A second PCR, run for 7 to 11 cycles, used a sample-barcoded 5' primer plus a J-beta primer mix. Each cDNA molecule was tagged by a template-switch adaptor that had 12 random nucleotides. TCRdb analysed the 5' RACE reads with MiXCR anew, one entry per CDR3 protein. This sample has over 700,000 distinct CDR3 sequences, with roughly 25% found just once. Separately, the same data were catalogued under a study of T cells of mothers and their children.

The sequencing sample was made of blood. The sequence came from a boy between 10 and 17 years old in good health. The chain links TRBV20-1 to TRBJ2-3, with D tentatively TRBD2 (5 bases). The CDR3 loop is CSARDPSGALRTDTQYF. Written as DNA, the CDR3 is TGCAGTGCTAGAGATCCCAGCGGAGCCCTCCGCACAGATACGCAGTATTTT.